Listed below are T cell receptor beta chains from one sample, sequenced in a study. TCRdb used MiXCR to reprocess the 5' RACE reads, holding one entry per CDR3 protein. The sample lists 46,000 or so distinct CDR3 sequences; over 20% were seen once. The sequenced material came from Tregs sorted from a lymph node. The receptors come from a female donor with breast cancer. Each CDR3 is given with its conserved first and last residue. D genes are given only for firm matches. Size values are once, few and many counts, or a class for expanded clones, and some rows have none.

V gene	D gene	clone size	J gene	CDR3 protein	CDR3 DNA
TRBV5-5	NA	few	TRBJ1-1	CASTVGSEAFF	TGTGCCAGCACTGTAGGTAGTGAAGCTTTCTTT
TRBV3-1	NA	many	TRBJ2-3	CASSQAGFWDTQYF	TGTGCCAGCAGCCAGGCGGGATTCTGGGATACGCAGTATTTT
TRBV6-2/TRBV6-3	NA	many	TRBJ2-7	CASSRFGTFSYEQYF	TGTGCCAGCAGTCGCTTTGGGACATTCTCCTACGAGCAGTACTTC
TRBV11-3	NA	NA	TRBJ1-1	CTGSASGEHTEAFF	TGTACCGGCAGCGCCTCGGGGGAGCACACTGAAGCTTTCTTT
TRBV5-5	NA	many	TRBJ1-1	CASRHGYRAVMNTEAFF	TGTGCCAGCAGACATGGGTATAGGGCCGTGATGAACACTGAAGCTTTCTTT
TRBV20-1	NA	NA	TRBJ2-5	CGAIVARGAETQYF	TGCGGTGCTATAGTGGCCAGGGGGGCAGAGACCCAGTACTTC
TRBV20-1	NA	NA	TRBJ2-1	CSAEGLYSYNEQFF	TGCAGTGCTGAGGGGCTGTACTCCTACAATGAGCAGTTCTTC
TRBV28	NA	NA	TRBJ1-1	CASSLAGTDFTEAFF	TGTGCCAGCAGCCTCGCCGGGACGGACTTCACTGAAGCTTTCTTT
TRBV6-4	TRBD1	many	TRBJ2-5	CASSQDRGETQYF	TGTGCCAGCAGTCAAGACAGGGGGGAGACCCAGTACTTC
TRBV29-1	NA	NA	TRBJ1-2	CSVEDSSKGGYTF	TGCAGCGTTGAAGATTCCAGTAAAGGCGGCTACACCTTC
TRBV12-3/TRBV12-4	NA	many	TRBJ2-7	CASSLRIHEQYF	TGTGCCAGCAGCCTCAGGATCCACGAGCAGTACTTC
TRBV29-1	NA	NA	TRBJ2-3	CSVGTGTDTQYF	TGCAGCGTTGGGACAGGCACAGATACGCAGTATTTT
TRBV20-1	TRBD2	NA	TRBJ2-1	CSARGLAGVSPSSYNEQFF	TGCAGTGCTAGGGGTCTAGCGGGAGTAAGTCCAAGCTCCTACAATGAGCAGTTCTTC
TRBV3-1	TRBD2	NA	TRBJ2-1	CASSQFPSGSSDEQFF	TGTGCCAGCAGCCAGTTCCCTAGCGGGAGTTCGGATGAGCAGTTCTTC
TRBV10-3	TRBD1	few	TRBJ1-3	CAIRTGASNSGNTIYF	TGTGCCATCAGGACAGGGGCCTCCAACTCTGGAAACACCATATATTTT
TRBV19	NA	NA	TRBJ2-1	CASSIAAASYNEQFF	TGTGCCAGTAGTATAGCAGCGGCTTCCTACAATGAGCAGTTCTTC
TRBV20-1	TRBD2	NA	TRBJ2-2	CSASRSSGRSTGELFF	TGCAGTGCTAGTAGGTCTAGCGGGCGTAGCACCGGGGAGCTGTTTTTT
TRBV20-1	NA	many	TRBJ2-7	CSATDFGDYEQYF	TGCAGTGCTACCGATTTTGGGGACTACGAGCAGTACTTC
TRBV20-1	NA	many	TRBJ2-3	CSARLSSQPWDTQYF	TGCAGTGCTAGGTTGAGCTCCCAGCCTTGGGATACGCAGTATTTT
TRBV12-3/TRBV12-4	NA	NA	TRBJ1-2	CASSFRGTGYGYTF	TGTGCCAGCAGTTTTCGGGGGACCGGCTATGGCTACACCTTC
TRBV6-1	NA	NA	TRBJ2-6	CASKYGGAPSGANVLTF	TGTGCCAGCAAATATGGGGGCGCGCCCTCTGGGGCCAACGTCCTGACTTTC
TRBV2	NA	NA	TRBJ2-5	CASRRRPEQETQYF	TGTGCCAGCAGACGGCGGCCTGAGCAAGAGACCCAGTACTTC
TRBV28	NA	many	TRBJ1-6	CASSPPGTANSPLHF	TGTGCCAGCAGTCCGCCAGGGACGGCGAATTCACCCCTCCACTTT
TRBV6-5	NA	few	TRBJ1-1	CASRSTANTEAFF	TGTGCCAGCAGATCGACAGCAAACACTGAAGCTTTCTTT
TRBV24-1	NA	NA	TRBJ2-7	CATCDKGRYEQYF	TGTGCCACCTGTGACAAAGGACGCTACGAGCAGTACTTC
TRBV4-2	TRBD1	many	TRBJ1-1	CASSQEVTGMNTEAFF	TGTGCCAGCAGCCAAGAAGTGACAGGGATGAACACTGAAGCTTTCTTT
TRBV20-1	NA	few	TRBJ2-1	CSASPSFIDNEQFF	TGCAGTGCTAGCCCTAGCTTCATCGACAATGAGCAGTTCTTC
TRBV5-5	TRBD2	many	TRBJ2-6	CASSSPMGTSGFPNSGANVLTF	TGTGCCAGCAGCTCCCCCATGGGGACTAGCGGATTCCCCAACTCTGGGGCCAACGTCCTGACTTTC
TRBV24-1	NA	NA	TRBJ1-1	CATSDTDEAFF	TGTGCCACCAGTGATACAGATGAAGCTTTCTTT
TRBV2	TRBD1	NA	TRBJ1-1	CASLRTGEMGDTEAFF	TGTGCCAGCTTAAGGACAGGGGAGATGGGTGACACTGAAGCTTTCTTT
TRBV12-3/TRBV12-4	NA	few	TRBJ2-7	CASSRRAVPSYEQYF	TGTGCCAGCAGTCGGAGGGCAGTACCCTCCTACGAGCAGTACTTC
TRBV29-1	NA	many	TRBJ2-5	CSVSPEGETQYF	TGCAGCGTTTCTCCGGAGGGGGAGACCCAGTACTTC
TRBV5-1	TRBD1	NA	TRBJ2-1	CASSWGQGSYNEQFF	TGCGCCAGCAGCTGGGGACAGGGGTCCTACAATGAGCAGTTCTTC
TRBV7-9	NA	few	TRBJ1-3	CASSTIGGFGASGNTIYF	TGTGCCAGCAGCACCATCGGGGGTTTCGGAGCCTCTGGAAACACCATATATTTT